This T cell receptor beta chain was captured by sequencing in a study of Graves' ophthalmopathy and Graves' hyperthyroidism. This clonotype was picked up many times. As the template, RNA transcripts were used to amplify TCR beta CDR3 regions. Scientists carried out first-round RT-PCR using HTBI primers and then a second-round multiplex PCR. MiXCR was run by TCRdb on the multiplex PCR reads, yielding one entry per CDR3 protein. Of roughly 420,000 distinct CDR3 sequences in the sample, around 20% were seen once. CDR3 length: 18 amino acids. Looked up from germline, CDR1 is LNHDA and CDR2 is SQIVND (reference sequence). V was clipped by 6 bases and J by 0 bases; unmatched bases: 9. The authors defined stable hyperthyroidism as no ophthalmopathy within 18 months of follow-up.

Material: peripheral blood. V is TRBV19 and J is TRBJ2-6, with 9 bases aligning to TRBD1. This TCR derives from a woman younger than 35 with stable Graves' hyperthyroidism. The CDR3 DNA follows: TGTGCCAGTAGCCCCGGGACAGGGACACCCTCTGGGGCCAACGTCCTGACTTTC. Its translation: CASSPGTGTPSGANVLTF.